A selection of T cell receptor beta chains follows, all from one sample in a study of blood T cells in healthy people across ages. TCRdb fed the 5' RACE reads into MiXCR, producing one record per CDR3 protein. The sample yields around 690,000 distinct CDR3 sequences, 58% seen once. The sequenced material came from blood. The source is a man in his 60s in good health. Each CDR3 is given with its conserved first and last residue. A D gene is named only where the DNA matches it firmly. Size is stated for part of the rows, as once, few or many counts, or as a class when the clone is expanded.

DNA	CDR3	size	D	V	J
TGTGCCAGCAGCCAAGGTGACAGGGGTCATGAGCAGTTCTTC	CASSQGDRGHEQFF	few	TRBD1	TRBV4-2	TRBJ2-1
TGTGCCAGCAGCTCGGAGTCGGCCCTCCACTTT	CASSSESALHF	-	-	TRBV7-9	TRBJ1-6
TGCAGTGCTGGGGACAGGTCGAGATCCTACGAGCAGTACTTC	CSAGDRSRSYEQYF	-	TRBD1	TRBV20-1	TRBJ2-7
TGTGCCACCAGCAGAGATCTGGGGAACTATGGCTACACCTTC	CATSRDLGNYGYTF	-	-	TRBV15	TRBJ1-2
TGTGCCAGCAGCCCCCGACAGGGTAGTCCAGATACGCAGTATTTT	CASSPRQGSPDTQYF	-	TRBD1	TRBV7-2	TRBJ2-3
TGTGCCAGCAGCCAAGTAGGGGGAATCGATACGCAGTATTTT	CASSQVGGIDTQYF	-	-	TRBV3-1	TRBJ2-3
TGCAGTGCTCATGGGGGGAGCTCCTACAATGAGCAGTTCTTC	CSAHGGSSYNEQFF	few	-	TRBV20-1	TRBJ2-1
TGCGCCAGCAGCTTACGGATAGGGACAGGGACTGGCTACACCTTC	CASSLRIGTGTGYTF	few	TRBD1	TRBV5-1	TRBJ1-2
TGCAGCGTTTTTACGGCGGGTTCGGAGACCCAGTACTTC	CSVFTAGSETQYF	few	-	TRBV29-1	TRBJ2-5
TGTGCCAGCAGCGTCGTAGCAGATACGCAGTATTTT	CASSVVADTQYF	few	-	TRBV9	TRBJ2-3
TGTGCCAGCAGCTTAGGCCTCGGGACCGGGACTAGCGCCCTCAATGAGCAGTTCTTC	CASSLGLGTGTSALNEQFF	many	TRBD2	TRBV13	TRBJ2-1
TGCACCGCTATCGACTCCGCTAACTATGGCTACACCTTC	CTAIDSANYGYTF	few	-	TRBV29-1	TRBJ1-2
TGTGCCACCAGCAGAGATTACAGTGACAGCGGCTACGAGCAGTACTTC	CATSRDYSDSGYEQYF	few	-	TRBV15	TRBJ2-7
TGTGCCAGTAGTATCACGGATAGCTCCTACAATGAGCAGTTCTTC	CASSITDSSYNEQFF	once	-	TRBV19	TRBJ2-1
TGTGCCAGCAGTGAAGTAGAGGGGCTTGGAGATGAGCAGTTCTTC	CASSEVEGLGDEQFF	-	-	TRBV2	TRBJ2-1
TGCGCCAGCAGCGCGGGACTAGGCGGGGCAAGAGAGACCCAGTACTTC	CASSAGLGGARETQYF	once	TRBD2	TRBV5-1	TRBJ2-5
TGCAGTGCTAGAGATCGCGGAGCGGGGGGGCGTTTCTACAATGAGCAGTTCTTC	CSARDRGAGGRFYNEQFF	once	TRBD2	TRBV20-1	TRBJ2-1
TGTGCCAACTTAGCGGGGGGGCCGGGCGAGCAGTTCTTC	CANLAGGPGEQFF	-	TRBD2	TRBV10-3	TRBJ2-1
TGTGCCAGCAGCCATGGACCGACCCAGGAGACCCAGTACTTC	CASSHGPTQETQYF	few	-	TRBV3-1	TRBJ2-5
TGTGCCAGCAGCCAGAGCGGGGGCCTGGGGGGATACATTCAGTACTTC	CASSQSGGLGGYIQYF	-	TRBD2	TRBV12-3/TRBV12-4	TRBJ2-4
TGCAGCGGAGGAGGGGGGGCCTACGAGCAGTACTTC	CSGGGGAYEQYF	few	-	TRBV29-1	TRBJ2-7
TGTGCCAGCACTAGGCCGGGGCAGGGTGAGCAGTTCTTC	CASTRPGQGEQFF	few	-	TRBV27	TRBJ2-1
TGCAGTGCCTATGATTCGATGGCTGGGGAGACCCAGTACTTC	CSAYDSMAGETQYF	-	-	TRBV20-1	TRBJ2-5
TGTGCCAGCAGCACATCACCTAGTGCGGAGCAGTACTTC	CASSTSPSAEQYF	few	-	TRBV7-2	TRBJ2-7
TGTGCCAGCAGTTCGCCTTCCGGGACTAGCGATGAGACCCAGTACTTC	CASSSPSGTSDETQYF	few	TRBD2	TRBV12-3/TRBV12-4	TRBJ2-5
TGTGCCAGCAGTCGGTCGGACAGGCATAACTATGGCTACACCTTC	CASSRSDRHNYGYTF	-	TRBD1	TRBV6-2/TRBV6-3	TRBJ1-2
TGCAGTGCTAGAGATTGGACAGGGGTTTTGAATGAGCAGTTCTTC	CSARDWTGVLNEQFF	-	TRBD1	TRBV20-1	TRBJ2-1
TGTGCCAGCAGAGACCCAACAGGGAACAATGAGCAGTTCTTC	CASRDPTGNNEQFF	-	-	TRBV6-1	TRBJ2-1
TGTGCCGGCTCACCGGGACAGGGGGGCTACACCTTC	CAGSPGQGGYTF	-	TRBD1	TRBV18	TRBJ1-2
TGTGCCAGCTCACCCCGACTAGCGGGGGAAAACAATGAGCAGTTCTTC	CASSPRLAGENNEQFF	-	TRBD2	TRBV18	TRBJ2-1
TGTGCCAGCAGTGGGATGGCCAGTCCCCAAGAGACCCAGTACTTC	CASSGMASPQETQYF	few	-	TRBV2	TRBJ2-5